A single sample gave rise to the 19 T cell receptor beta chains below, sequenced in a study of blood T cells in healthy people across ages. Primers used in a second PCR of roughly 6 to 11 cycles were a sample-barcoded 5' primer and a J-beta primer mix. MiXCR, applied by TCRdb to the 5' RACE reads, yields one record per CDR3 protein. The table includes more than 1,400,000 distinct CDR3 sequences, 42% detected once. Sequencing used blood. All receptors come from a woman aged 18-29 years in good health.

This chain connects TRBV4-1 to TRBJ2-7; tentatively, D is TRBD1 (6 bases). Trimming took off 4 bases at V and 5 bases at J, with 15 bases between the two ends. CDR3 length: 14 amino acids. Germline V lookup: CDR1 MGHRA, CDR2 YSYEKL. The CDR3 DNA sequence: TGCGCCAGCAGCCCCCGGGACACCCTCGACGAGCAGTACTTC. As protein: CASSPRDTLDEQYF.

The chain combines TRBV20-1 with TRBJ2-7; TRBD1 aligns across 10 bases. The CDR3 is 13 residues long. Trimming took 6 bases from V and 5 from J; bases not matched to a gene: 7. The V gene's germline CDR1 is DFQATT and CDR2 SNEGSKA (reference sequence). The CDR3 bases are TGCAGTGCCAATGGACAGGGGGGAGACGAGCAGTACTTC. Translating it yields CSANGQGGDEQYF.

This clonotype was counted only a few times. This chain links TRBV7-9 with TRBJ2-4; D is ambiguous. CDR1 and CDR2 (germline): SEHNR, FQNEAQ (reference sequence). Trimming removed 3 bases at V and 8 bases at J, with 14 bases between. The CDR3 has 14 amino acids. The CDR3 DNA is TGTGCCAGCAGCTTTTCCTTAACTGGAGACATTCAGTACTTC. Its protein is CASSFSLTGDIQYF.

This clonotype was picked up a small number of times. This chain joins TRBV9 and TRBJ2-2; possibly TRBD2 for D (6 bases). This CDR3 region has 16 residues. Trimming took 0 bases from V and 1 from J, leaving 10 bases between them. The V gene's germline CDR1 is SGDLS and CDR2 YYNGEE. This CDR3 is CASSVGVGGNTGELFF. In DNA form, the CDR3 reads TGTGCCAGCAGCGTAGGGGTCGGGGGGAACACCGGGGAGCTGTTTTTT.

This clonotype was seen a handful of times. The rearrangement links TRBV4-2 to TRBJ1-6, with a weak D call TRBD1 (5 bases). The length of the CDR3 is 16 residues. The V and J ends lost 0 bases and 10 bases respectively, with 16 bases between them. Germline CDR1 and CDR2: LGHNA and YNFKEQ. The CDR3 nucleotides are TGTGCCAGCAGCCAAGAGTCCGATGAGGGGCGGTCACCCCTCCACTTT. It yields the protein CASSQESDEGRSPLHF.

V usage is TRBV29-1 and J usage is TRBJ2-7; D unclear. Germline values: CDR1 SQVTM, CDR2 ANQGSEA. V lost 6 bases and J lost 1, with 7 bases in between. This CDR3 comprises 11 residues. The CDR3 DNA reads as TGCAGCGTGGTACAGTCCTACGAGCAGTACTTC. Its translation: CSVVQSYEQYF.

This chain links TRBV29-1 with TRBJ2-3; 10 nucleotides match TRBD2. The V gene end was trimmed by 3 bases and the J gene end by 6 bases; junction bases not matched to a gene: 9. Germline loops: CDR1 SQVTM, CDR2 ANQGSEA. There are 15 residues in the CDR3. The DNA for the CDR3 is TGCAGCGTTGAGGCTAGCGGGAGAGGGATGGATACGCAGTATTTT. The encoded protein is CSVEASGRGMDTQYF.

The V gene is TRBV27, the J gene TRBJ2-1, with TRBD2 identical over 8 bases. Germline CDR1 reads MNHEY; CDR2 reads SMNVEV (reference sequence). The CDR3 spans 14 residues. J lost 4 bases, V lost 6 bases, and 5 bases had no gene match. The CDR3 sequence is CASSPIAGYNEQFF. The CDR3 DNA reads as TGTGCCAGCAGCCCTATAGCGGGGTACAATGAGCAGTTCTTC.

With respect to this clonotype: The junction differs from germline at one of its ends, possibly a read error. The rearrangement links TRBV11-2 to TRBJ2-5; D might be TRBD2 (6 bases). The DNA end is a closer match to TRBJ2-7, so the J assignment may be wrong. The CDR3 is 16 residues long. The germline CDR1 and CDR2 sequences are SGHAT and FQNNGV. CDR3 region: CASSLTGGILSCEQYF. CDR3 in DNA: TGTGCCAGCAGCTTAACAGGCGGGATACTGTCCTGCGAGCAGTACTTC.

The chain has TRBV5-1 and TRBJ2-1, with TRBD2 identical over 7 bases. This CDR3 spans 15 amino acids. Germline V gene lookup returns CDR1 SGHRS and CDR2 YFSETQ. With 7 bases clipped from V and 2 bases from J, the junction kept 9 bases outside the gene matches. The CDR3 protein is CASGQERGTYNEQFF. For the CDR3, the DNA is TGCGCCAGCGGCCAGGAGCGGGGAACCTACAATGAGCAGTTCTTC.

This chain joins TRBV19 and TRBJ2-1; D remains unclear. From germline, CDR1 is LNHDA and CDR2 SQIVND (reference sequence). V lost 6 bases and J 8 bases, leaving 14 bases between the germline ends. The CDR3 totals 13 residues. The CDR3 DNA is TGTGCCAGTAGGTCCATTAACCCCTATGAGCAGTTCTTC. Translating gives CASRSINPYEQFF.

The J gene is TRBJ2-2, the V gene TRBV7-6; D possibly corresponds to TRBD2 (5 bases). Trimming removed 4 bases at V and 0 bases at J, with 12 bases between. Per the germline V gene, CDR1 is SGHVS and CDR2 is FNYEAQ. There are 16 residues in the CDR3. The CDR3 region has the DNA TGTGCCAGCAGCTGGGCGGGCAGTACGAACACCGGGGAGCTGTTTTTT. Protein sequence: CASSWAGSTNTGELFF.

This clonotype was observed many times. The genes are TRBV29-1 and TRBJ2-3; no reliable D call. Trimming removed 1 base from V and 0 bases from J, with 14 bases in between. Germline V gene lookup returns CDR1 SQVTM and CDR2 ANQGSEA. The CDR3 extends over 16 amino acids. In DNA form, the CDR3 reads TGCAGCGTTGAAGGCCGACTCTACACTAGCACAGATACGCAGTATTTT. The encoded protein is CSVEGRLYTSTDTQYF.

This clonotype has just a few counts. The V gene is TRBV12-3 or TRBV12-4, the J gene TRBJ1-5; D gene unclear. V lost 5 bases, J lost 7 bases, and 18 bases lay in between. This CDR3 spans 15 amino acids. For the CDR3, the DNA is TGTGCCAGCAGTCCTACATCGGCGGTAAAACAGCCCCAGCATTTT. Translation: CASSPTSAVKQPQHF.

The V and J genes are TRBV6-1 and TRBJ2-1; TRBD1 is a possible D gene (6 bases). CDR3 length: 15 residues. Germline CDR1 reads MNHNS; CDR2 reads SASEGT. V dropped 3 bases and J dropped 2 bases, with 11 bases sitting between them. Here the CDR3 reads CASSDLGGTYNEQFF. CDR3 coding DNA: TGTGCCAGCAGTGATCTTGGGGGCACCTACAATGAGCAGTTCTTC.

Ten or more counts support this clonotype. The rearrangement links TRBV29-1 to TRBJ2-4; possibly TRBD2 for D (6 bases). The V end was cut by 2 bases, the J end by 5 bases, with 10 bases between. Germline CDR1 and CDR2: SQVTM and ANQGSEA. The CDR3 covers 13 residues. The CDR3 DNA reads TGCAGCGTTGAACGGGGGAACGAAAACATTCAGTACTTC. Its translation: CSVERGNENIQYF.

V gene TRBV11-2 combines with J gene TRBJ2-1; the match to TRBD2 covers 14 bases. Germline lookup yields CDR1 SGHAT and CDR2 FQNNGV. This CDR3 has 19 amino acids. Losses at the gene ends were 5 bases for V and 7 bases for J; bases not matched to a gene: 16. The CDR3 DNA reads as TGTGCCAGCAGCCAACTTAAGCTCGGGACTAGCGGGAGATTGAATGAGCAGTTCTTC. This gives the protein CASSQLKLGTSGRLNEQFF.

The J gene is TRBJ2-7, the V gene TRBV19, with D unclear. Germline V gives CDR1 LNHDA, CDR2 SQIVND (reference sequence). The CDR3 sequence is 14 residues long. V dropped 2 bases and J dropped 2 bases, with 10 bases sitting between them. The DNA for the CDR3 is TGTGCCAGTAGTATAAGATCAGGTACCTACGAGCAGTACTTC. This codes for CASSIRSGTYEQYF.

This clonotype was recorded a few times. V gene TRBV18 combines with J gene TRBJ2-5; TRBD1 aligns across 10 bases. The better agreement between TRBJ2-7 and the DNA end casts doubt on the J call. CDR3 length: 14 amino acids. The germline V gene has CDR1 KGHSH and CDR2 LQKENI. In DNA form, the CDR3 reads TGTGCCAGCTCACCACGGGACAGGGGCCCCGAGCAGTACTTC. This gives the protein CASSPRDRGPEQYF.